This TCR beta chain emerged from a study of glioma-infiltrating T cells after dendritic cell vaccination (TCRdb year 2016). Regarding the research as a whole: The cohort comprised roughly 15 glioblastoma patients from Phase I and II dendritic cell vaccination trials, 9 newly diagnosed and 6 with recurrent disease. The vaccine was prepared from monocyte-derived dendritic cells that were cultured for seven to eight days with IL-4 and GM-CSF and then pulsed overnight with autologous tumor lysate. Deep sequencing of TCR beta CDR3 regions was used to quantify tumor-infiltrating lymphocyte content and compare tumor and blood repertoires in dendritic cell-vaccinated glioblastoma patients. Survival after dendritic cell vaccination was correlated with TCR sequencing metrics such as TIL content and the overlap between tumor and blood repertoires. Between 2003 and 2012, the patients were given dendritic cell vaccination pulsed with autologous tumor lysate. Each patient was given three intradermal dendritic cell vaccine injections, spaced two weeks apart, in the arm below the axilla.

Concerning this clone: The antigen it recognizes is unknown. No much larger clone exists at a distance of one base, and base qualities are not known.

The immunoSEQ assay amplified TCRB CDR3 regions from about 2 micrograms of genomic DNA, or from all available DNA when less than that amount was available. Multiplex PCR used 60 forward primers for TCR V beta segments and 13 reverse primers for J beta segments. Synthetic control templates were spiked into each sample at limiting dilution to estimate reads per starting template. The Illumina HiSeq System generated sequencing reads of 87 bp. In the original analysis: To remove PCR and sequencing errors, closely related sequences were merged with a nearest neighbor algorithm. TCR overlap was measured as the percentage of unique tumor TCR beta sequences that were also present in the peripheral blood of the same patient. TCRdb took over this immuneACCESS table, retaining in-frame rearrangements with V and J assigned. Such tables are incomplete; in checked studies, under half of the missing clones stem from an unresolved V gene, and the remainder is unexplained. The V and J calls and the clone size are those of that table, but D and trimming were determined from the DNA. The sample has 100,000 or so clones on record, 90% of them singletons. The ten largest clones add up to approximately 2.7% of the sample.

Sample time point, as interpreted from the label and publication: after dendritic cell vaccination, including at tumor progression/relapse. Patients were selected on the basis of adequate residual fresh-frozen tumor tissue and more than two years of available survival data. An isocitrate dehydrogenase mutation was not carried by any of the glioblastoma patients, although molecular status was otherwise variable. PBMC collection took place before vaccination, two weeks after the third vaccination, and at tumor progression if progression occurred. Genomic DNA was extracted with the Qiagen DNeasy Blood extraction Kit. The germline V gene specifies SGHTS as CDR1 and YDEGEE as CDR2. The CDR3 holds 15 amino acids from the cysteine to the phenylalanine. The entry retains the CDR3 DNA only, 45 bases that are in frame from base 1. V is pruned by 3 bases and J by 9 bases, leaving 11 bases of the junction without a gene match.

Study-wide conclusions, independent of this receptor: Higher estimated pretreatment TIL content predicted longer time to progression and overall survival after dendritic cell vaccination. TCR clonality showed no direct relationship with survival, which suggests that a diverse polyclonal response may be important. The TCR overlap response model with three groups was called speculative and said to need prospective validation. The cohort was small and heterogeneous, few patients had complete blood and tumor sets, and even fewer had initial-recurrent tumor pairs.

The chain uses TRBV5-8 and TRBJ2-5; TRBD2 lines up with 10 middle nucleotides. This specimen consisted of blood, obtained after dendritic cell vaccination. This TCR came from a human donor with glioblastoma. The bases are TGTGCCAGCAGCTCTACGACTAGCGGGTTCAGGCCCCAGTACTTC. Its amino acids are CASSSTTSGFRPQYF.